Listed below are T cell receptor beta chains from one sample, sequenced in a study of chemoradiotherapy in HPV16-positive cancers. Some clones are missing from TCRdb's copy, which holds only in-frame ones; the method was immunoSEQ multiplex PCR. The sample consists of around 68,000 clones, roughly 86% of them appearing once. This sample comprised blood, obtained from a patient who underwent chemoradiotherapy. Source of these receptors: a human donor with HPV-associated anogenital cancer. The CDR3 runs from the conserved cysteine through the conserved F or W. Each record gives: CDR3 protein, CDR3 DNA, clone size, D gene, J gene, V gene. D genes are given only for firm matches. Rows give clone size only sometimes, using once, few, many, or a class for an expanded clone.

CDR3aa: CASSSRGTRGREIDTQYF
CDR3nt: TGTGCCAGCAGCTCCCGCGGGACGCGCGGGAGGGAGATAGATACGCAGTATTTT
abundance: .
d_gene: TRBD2
j_gene: TRBJ2-3
v_gene: TRBV7-9

CDR3aa: CASSLVQAYGYTF
CDR3nt: TGTGCCAGCAGCTTAGTCCAGGCCTATGGCTACACCTTC
abundance: .
d_gene: .
j_gene: TRBJ1-2
v_gene: TRBV7-9

CDR3aa: CATSRDLASSSYEQYF
CDR3nt: TGTGCCACCAGCAGAGATCTGGCATCGAGCTCCTACGAGCAGTACTTC
abundance: .
d_gene: .
j_gene: TRBJ2-7
v_gene: TRBV15

CDR3aa: CASSLVHGSAYEQYF
CDR3nt: TGTGCCAGCAGCTTAGTTCACGGATCGGCCTACGAGCAGTACTTC
abundance: .
d_gene: .
j_gene: TRBJ2-7
v_gene: TRBV7-2

CDR3aa: CASTPWGNQPQHF
CDR3nt: TGTGCCAGTACGCCATGGGGCAATCAGCCCCAGCATTTT
abundance: .
d_gene: .
j_gene: TRBJ1-5
v_gene: TRBV19

CDR3aa: CASSLPGALETQYF
CDR3nt: TGTGCCAGCAGTCTACCCGGGGCACTGGAGACCCAGTACTTC
abundance: .
d_gene: .
j_gene: TRBJ2-5
v_gene: TRBV6-6

CDR3aa: CASSLLTGSGQPQHF
CDR3nt: TGCGCCAGCAGTCTGTTGACAGGGTCGGGTCAGCCCCAGCATTTT
abundance: .
d_gene: TRBD1
j_gene: TRBJ1-5
v_gene: TRBV4-1

CDR3aa: CASIGLKDYEQYF
CDR3nt: TGTGCCAGCATTGGTCTGAAGGACTACGAGCAGTACTTC
abundance: once
d_gene: .
j_gene: TRBJ2-7
v_gene: TRBV2

CDR3aa: CASSLNTEAFF
CDR3nt: TGTGCCAGCAGCTTGAACACTGAAGCTTTCTTT
abundance: .
d_gene: .
j_gene: TRBJ1-1
v_gene: TRBV5-5

CDR3aa: CASSRPGGFAEAFF
CDR3nt: TGTGCCAGCAGCCGACCGGGGGGGTTCGCTGAAGCTTTCTTT
abundance: .
d_gene: .
j_gene: TRBJ1-1
v_gene: TRBV7-9

CDR3aa: CAWSVWPLDREDEKLFF
CDR3nt: TGTGCCTGGAGTGTATGGCCCCTCGACAGGGAGGACGAAAAACTGTTTTTT
abundance: .
d_gene: TRBD1
j_gene: TRBJ1-4
v_gene: TRBV30

CDR3aa: CASSQVEGRRGHYGYTF
CDR3nt: TGCGCCAGCAGCCAAGTGGAGGGGAGGAGGGGGCACTATGGCTACACCTTC
abundance: .
d_gene: TRBD1
j_gene: TRBJ1-2
v_gene: TRBV4-1

CDR3aa: CASSPPSRGGYEQYF
CDR3nt: TGTGCCAGCTCACCACCTTCGCGGGGGGGTTACGAGCAGTACTTC
abundance: .
d_gene: TRBD2
j_gene: TRBJ2-7
v_gene: TRBV18

CDR3aa: CAISERAGGHLAKNIQYF
CDR3nt: TGTGCCATCAGTGAGAGGGCAGGGGGCCACCTAGCCAAAAACATTCAGTACTTC
abundance: .
d_gene: TRBD1
j_gene: TRBJ2-4
v_gene: TRBV10-3

CDR3aa: CASSQTTGAYEQYF
CDR3nt: TGTGCCAGCAGCCAAACTACAGGGGCCTACGAGCAGTACTTC
abundance: .
d_gene: TRBD1
j_gene: TRBJ2-7
v_gene: TRBV14

CDR3aa: CATSRVKGATGEKLFF
CDR3nt: TGTGCCACCAGCAGAGTAAAAGGGGCAACTGGTGAAAAACTGTTTTTT
abundance: .
d_gene: .
j_gene: TRBJ1-4
v_gene: TRBV15

CDR3aa: CATSPTGSYNEQFF
CDR3nt: TGTGCCACCAGCCCCACCGGGAGCTACAATGAGCAGTTCTTC
abundance: .
d_gene: .
j_gene: TRBJ2-1
v_gene: TRBV15

CDR3aa: CAISESGLLRIQETQYF
CDR3nt: TGTGCCATCAGTGAGTCAGGTCTATTGAGGATACAAGAGACCCAGTACTTC
abundance: .
d_gene: .
j_gene: TRBJ2-5
v_gene: TRBV10-3

CDR3aa: CASSPDFSGANVLTF
CDR3nt: TGTGCCAGCAGCCCGGACTTCTCTGGGGCCAACGTCCTGACTTTC
abundance: few
d_gene: .
j_gene: TRBJ2-6
v_gene: TRBV7-9

CDR3aa: CASSVRGNEKLFF
CDR3nt: TGTGCCAGCAGTGTACGCGGGAATGAAAAACTGTTTTTT
abundance: few
d_gene: .
j_gene: TRBJ1-4
v_gene: TRBV2

CDR3aa: CATSRGGQSNQPQHF
CDR3nt: TGTGCCACCAGCAGAGGGGGACAGAGCAATCAGCCCCAGCATTTT
abundance: .
d_gene: TRBD1
j_gene: TRBJ1-5
v_gene: TRBV15

CDR3aa: CASSLALLTYNEQFF
CDR3nt: TGTGCCAGCAGCTTGGCCCTTCTAACCTACAATGAGCAGTTCTTC
abundance: .
d_gene: .
j_gene: TRBJ2-1
v_gene: TRBV7-2

CDR3aa: CASSSRLAGGTDTQYF
CDR3nt: TGTGCCAGCAGCTCGCGACTAGCGGGGGGCACAGATACGCAGTATTTT
abundance: .
d_gene: TRBD2
j_gene: TRBJ2-3
v_gene: TRBV7-9

CDR3aa: CASSEDGVSWGYTF
CDR3nt: TGTGCCAGCAGTGAAGACGGGGTCTCCTGGGGCTACACCTTC
abundance: .
d_gene: .
j_gene: TRBJ1-2
v_gene: TRBV2

CDR3aa: CASSLRGDYGNTIYF
CDR3nt: TGTGCCAGCAGCTTAAGGGGGGATTACGGAAACACCATATATTTT
abundance: .
d_gene: .
j_gene: TRBJ1-3
v_gene: TRBV11-2

CDR3aa: CASSLDLYNSYEQYF
CDR3nt: TGTGCCAGCAGCTTAGATTTGTACAACTCCTACGAGCAGTACTTC
abundance: .
d_gene: .
j_gene: TRBJ2-7
v_gene: TRBV11-2

CDR3aa: CSPGGKTEAFF
CDR3nt: TGCAGTCCGGGGGGAAAAACTGAAGCTTTCTTT
abundance: .
d_gene: .
j_gene: TRBJ1-1
v_gene: TRBV20-1

CDR3aa: CASSMDGRAYTGELFF
CDR3nt: TGTGCCAGTAGTATGGATGGGAGGGCGTACACCGGGGAGCTGTTTTTT
abundance: .
d_gene: TRBD2
j_gene: TRBJ2-2
v_gene: TRBV19

CDR3aa: CASSWTEGEQFF
CDR3nt: TGTGCCAGCAGTTGGACCGAGGGTGAGCAGTTCTTC
abundance: .
d_gene: .
j_gene: TRBJ2-1
v_gene: TRBV27

CDR3aa: CASSPGTGGSQPQHF
CDR3nt: TGTGCCAGTAGTCCCGGGACAGGGGGCTCTCAGCCCCAGCATTTT
abundance: .
d_gene: TRBD1
j_gene: TRBJ1-5
v_gene: TRBV19

CDR3aa: CSVYINEQFF
CDR3nt: TGCAGTGTTTACATCAATGAGCAGTTCTTC
abundance: .
d_gene: .
j_gene: TRBJ2-1
v_gene: TRBV20-1

CDR3aa: CAISDTTGYTEAFF
CDR3nt: TGTGCCATCAGTGACACAACAGGGTACACTGAAGCTTTCTTT
abundance: .
d_gene: .
j_gene: TRBJ1-1
v_gene: TRBV10-3

CDR3aa: CASSLFGQSYEQYF
CDR3nt: TGTGCCAGCAGTTTATTCGGACAGAGCTACGAGCAGTACTTC
abundance: .
d_gene: .
j_gene: TRBJ2-7
v_gene: TRBV28

CDR3aa: CTSSQVGTSGRSEQFF
CDR3nt: TGCACCAGCAGCCAAGTGGGGACTAGCGGGAGGTCTGAGCAGTTCTTC
abundance: .
d_gene: .
j_gene: TRBJ2-1
v_gene: TRBV1

CDR3aa: CASSSDGGPSTDTQYF
CDR3nt: TGTGCCAGCAGCTCAGACGGCGGACCTAGCACAGATACGCAGTATTTT
abundance: .
d_gene: .
j_gene: TRBJ2-3
v_gene: TRBV7-2

CDR3aa: CASSSVNQPQHF
CDR3nt: TGTGCCAGCAGTTCGGTGAATCAGCCCCAGCATTTT
abundance: .
d_gene: .
j_gene: TRBJ1-5
v_gene: TRBV6-5

CDR3aa: CASSLRGTNYGYTF
CDR3nt: TGTGCCAGCAGTCTCAGGGGTACTAACTATGGCTACACCTTC
abundance: .
d_gene: .
j_gene: TRBJ1-2
v_gene: TRBV6-5

CDR3aa: CASRQQLGVYEQYF
CDR3nt: TGTGCGAGCCGCCAGCAGTTGGGGGTCTACGAGCAGTACTTC
abundance: few
d_gene: .
j_gene: TRBJ2-7
v_gene: TRBV6-6

CDR3aa: CASSGIQGASSYEQYF
CDR3nt: TGTGCCAGCAGCGGTATACAGGGGGCAAGCTCCTACGAGCAGTACTTC
abundance: .
d_gene: TRBD1
j_gene: TRBJ2-7
v_gene: TRBV9

CDR3aa: CASSDRYTIYF
CDR3nt: TGTGCCAGCAGCGACAGATACACCATATATTTT
abundance: once
d_gene: .
j_gene: TRBJ1-3
v_gene: TRBV7-2

CDR3aa: CASSVGSGNTIYF
CDR3nt: TGTGCCAGCAGTGTAGGCTCTGGAAACACCATATATTTT
abundance: .
d_gene: .
j_gene: TRBJ1-3
v_gene: TRBV2

CDR3aa: CASSQVRAVQETQYF
CDR3nt: TGCGCCAGCAGCCAAGTTCGGGCGGTCCAAGAGACCCAGTACTTC
abundance: .
d_gene: .
j_gene: TRBJ2-5
v_gene: TRBV4-1

CDR3aa: CASSLARGTESGNTIYF
CDR3nt: TGTGCCAGCAGCTTAGCGCGAGGGACAGAATCTGGAAACACCATATATTTT
abundance: .
d_gene: TRBD1
j_gene: TRBJ1-3
v_gene: TRBV7-9

CDR3aa: CASSDRNTGELFF
CDR3nt: TGTGCCAGCTCAGACAGAAACACCGGGGAGCTGTTTTTT
abundance: .
d_gene: .
j_gene: TRBJ2-2
v_gene: TRBV18

CDR3aa: CSVVKGRDEQYF
CDR3nt: TGCAGCGTTGTGAAAGGGAGAGACGAGCAGTACTTC
abundance: .
d_gene: .
j_gene: TRBJ2-7
v_gene: TRBV29-1

CDR3aa: CASSIAPGQGGAGNTIYF
CDR3nt: TGTGCCAGTAGTATAGCCCCGGGACAGGGGGGAGCTGGAAACACCATATATTTT
abundance: .
d_gene: TRBD1
j_gene: TRBJ1-3
v_gene: TRBV19

CDR3aa: CASSVGNSGGVDTQYF
CDR3nt: TGTGCCAGCAGCGTAGGGAATAGCGGGGGGGTGGATACGCAGTATTTT
abundance: .
d_gene: TRBD2
j_gene: TRBJ2-3
v_gene: TRBV9

CDR3aa: CASSLQDGPNYGYTF
CDR3nt: TGTGCCAGCAGCTTGCAGGACGGGCCTAACTATGGCTACACCTTC
abundance: .
d_gene: .
j_gene: TRBJ1-2
v_gene: TRBV7-3

CDR3aa: CASSQLGGGTGELFF
CDR3nt: TGTGCCAGCAGCCAACTCGGGGGTGGCACCGGGGAGCTGTTTTTT
abundance: once
d_gene: .
j_gene: TRBJ2-2
v_gene: TRBV13

CDR3aa: CASSLTEMNTEAFF
CDR3nt: TGTGCCAGCAGTTTAACAGAAATGAACACTGAAGCTTTCTTT
abundance: .
d_gene: .
j_gene: TRBJ1-1
v_gene: TRBV27

CDR3aa: CASSLSQGSTYEQYF
CDR3nt: TGTGCCAGCAGCTTATCCCAGGGTTCAACCTACGAGCAGTACTTC
abundance: .
d_gene: .
j_gene: TRBJ2-7
v_gene: TRBV11-1

CDR3aa: CASKIDRGDYGYTF
CDR3nt: TGTGCCAGTAAAATCGACAGGGGGGACTATGGCTACACCTTC
abundance: .
d_gene: TRBD1
j_gene: TRBJ1-2
v_gene: TRBV19

CDR3aa: CASSQEGQGGTDTQYF
CDR3nt: TGCGCCAGCAGCCAAGAAGGACAGGGAGGTACAGATACGCAGTATTTT
abundance: once
d_gene: TRBD1
j_gene: TRBJ2-3
v_gene: TRBV4-1

CDR3aa: CASSLIGRGDNEQFF
CDR3nt: TGTGCCAGCAGCTTGATCGGCAGGGGGGACAATGAGCAGTTCTTC
abundance: .
d_gene: .
j_gene: TRBJ2-1
v_gene: TRBV5-8

CDR3aa: CAWAGNYGYTF
CDR3nt: TGTGCCTGGGCCGGGAACTATGGCTACACCTTC
abundance: .
d_gene: .
j_gene: TRBJ1-2
v_gene: TRBV30

CDR3aa: CATSSDRESNEQFF
CDR3nt: TGTGCCACCAGCAGTGACAGGGAAAGCAATGAGCAGTTCTTC
abundance: .
d_gene: TRBD1
j_gene: TRBJ2-1
v_gene: TRBV15

CDR3aa: CAWSSPFWGGDTEAFF
CDR3nt: TGTGCCTGGAGTTCTCCTTTCTGGGGGGGGGACACTGAAGCTTTCTTT
abundance: .
d_gene: .
j_gene: TRBJ1-1
v_gene: TRBV30

CDR3aa: CSVSVQDTQYF
CDR3nt: TGCAGCGTTTCAGTCCAAGATACGCAGTATTTT
abundance: .
d_gene: .
j_gene: TRBJ2-3
v_gene: TRBV29-1